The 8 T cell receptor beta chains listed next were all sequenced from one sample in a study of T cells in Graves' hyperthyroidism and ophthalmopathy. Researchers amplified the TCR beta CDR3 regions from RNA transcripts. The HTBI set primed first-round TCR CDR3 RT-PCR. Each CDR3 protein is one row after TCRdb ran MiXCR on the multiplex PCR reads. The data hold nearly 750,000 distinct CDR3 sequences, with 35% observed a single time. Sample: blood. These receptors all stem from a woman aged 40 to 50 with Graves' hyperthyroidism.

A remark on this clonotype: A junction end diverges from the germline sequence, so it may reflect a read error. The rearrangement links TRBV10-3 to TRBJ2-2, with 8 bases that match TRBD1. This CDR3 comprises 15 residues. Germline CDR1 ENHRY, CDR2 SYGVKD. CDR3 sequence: CASSFTGGNTGELFF. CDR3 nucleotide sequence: TGTGCCAGCAGTTTTACAGGGGGAAACACCGGGGAGCTTTTTTTT.

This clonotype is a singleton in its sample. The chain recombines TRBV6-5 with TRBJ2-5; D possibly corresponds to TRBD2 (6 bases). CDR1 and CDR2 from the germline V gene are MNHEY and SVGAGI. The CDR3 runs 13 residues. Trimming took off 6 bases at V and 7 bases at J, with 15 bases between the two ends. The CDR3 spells CASSPGLIATQYF. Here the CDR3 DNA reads TGTGCCAGCAGCCCCGGACTAATTGCGACCCAGTACTTC.

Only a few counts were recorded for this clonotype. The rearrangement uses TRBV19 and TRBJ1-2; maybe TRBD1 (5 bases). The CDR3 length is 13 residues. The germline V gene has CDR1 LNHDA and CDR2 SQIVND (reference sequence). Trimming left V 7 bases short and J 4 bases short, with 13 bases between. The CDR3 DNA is TGTGCCAGTATCGCAGGGTCCCCCTATGGCTACACCTTC. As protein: CASIAGSPYGYTF.

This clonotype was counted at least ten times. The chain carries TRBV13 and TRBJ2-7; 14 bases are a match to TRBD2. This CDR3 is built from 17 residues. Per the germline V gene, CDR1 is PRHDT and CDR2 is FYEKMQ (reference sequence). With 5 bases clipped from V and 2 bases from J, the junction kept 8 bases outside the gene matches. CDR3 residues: CASSPRTSGRLTYEQYF. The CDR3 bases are TGTGCCAGCAGCCCAAGGACTAGCGGGAGGTTGACCTACGAGCAGTACTTC.

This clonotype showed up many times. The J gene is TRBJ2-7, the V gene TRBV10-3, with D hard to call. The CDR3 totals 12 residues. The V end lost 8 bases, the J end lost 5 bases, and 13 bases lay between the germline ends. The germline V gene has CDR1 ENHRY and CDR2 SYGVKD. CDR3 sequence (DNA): TGTGCCATCGCCACCTCACCGGACGAGCAGTACTTC. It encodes CAIATSPDEQYF.

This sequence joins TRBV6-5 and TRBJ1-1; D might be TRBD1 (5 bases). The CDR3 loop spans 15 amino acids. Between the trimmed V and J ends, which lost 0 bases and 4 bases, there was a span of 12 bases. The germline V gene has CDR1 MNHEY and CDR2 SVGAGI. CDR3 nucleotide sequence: TGTGCCAGCAGTTACTCCGCCACAGGCGGCACTGAAGCTTTCTTT. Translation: CASSYSATGGTEAFF.

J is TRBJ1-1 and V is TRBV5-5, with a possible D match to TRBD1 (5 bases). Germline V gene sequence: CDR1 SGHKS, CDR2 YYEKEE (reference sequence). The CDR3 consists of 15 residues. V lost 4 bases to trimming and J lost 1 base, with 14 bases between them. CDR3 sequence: CASSPAAGPNTEAFF. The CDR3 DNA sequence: TGTGCCAGCAGCCCCGCGGCAGGGCCGAACACTGAAGCTTTCTTT.

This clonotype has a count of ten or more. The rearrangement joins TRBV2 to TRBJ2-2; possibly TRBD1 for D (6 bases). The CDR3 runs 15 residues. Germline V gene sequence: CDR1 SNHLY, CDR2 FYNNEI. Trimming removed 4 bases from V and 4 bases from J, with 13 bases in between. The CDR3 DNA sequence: TGTGCCAGCAGTGGGGACACTGCTATCACCGGGGAGCTGTTTTTT. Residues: CASSGDTAITGELFF.